Shown below are 15 T cell receptor beta chains from a single sample sequenced in a study of beta chain features in type 1 diabetes. The isolated RNA, all of it, was reverse transcribed, so expressed TCRB transcripts were what got sequenced. TCRdb's table, derived via immunoSEQ multiplex PCR, lists solely in-frame clones and lacks some. The sample lists around 320,000 clones, around 15% occurring once. The sample was central memory CD4+ T cells from blood. The receptor set was obtained from a man between 25 and 39 years old in good health.

The rearrangement uses TRBV7-8 and TRBJ1-1; possibly TRBD1 for D (5 bases). Germline values: CDR1 SGHVS, CDR2 FQNEAQ. The ends were cut back, 2 bases at V and 5 bases at J, with 6 bases in the middle. The length of the CDR3 is 12 residues. CDR3 protein: CASSLRGTEAFF. CDR3 nucleotide sequence: TGTGCCAGCAGCTTAAGGGGAACTGAAGCTTTCTTT.

This clone occurred a few times. V usage is TRBV18 and J usage is TRBJ1-1; D perhaps matches TRBD1 (6 bases). Germline lookup yields CDR1 KGHSH and CDR2 LQKENI. The CDR3 is made up of 16 amino acids. V lost 6 bases and J lost 3, with 20 bases in between. The CDR3 region has the DNA TGTGCCAGCTCCCCGACGATGGGGGGGGCCGACACTGAAGCTTTCTTT. Its protein product is CASSPTMGGADTEAFF. The complete variable domain, with remaining parts taken from reference TRBV18 and TRBJ1-1, reads NAGVMQNPRHLVRRRGQEARLRCSPMKGHSHVYWYRQLPEEGLKFMVYLQKENIIDESGMPKERFSAEFPKEGPSILRIQQVVRGDSAAYFCASSPTMGGADTEAFFGQGTRLTVV.

This chain joins TRBV6-1 and TRBJ1-3; D uncertain. The CDR3 totals 15 residues. V was cut by 5 bases and J by 0 bases, with 11 bases left in between. The germline gives CDR1 MNHNS, CDR2 SASEGT. The CDR3 spells CASSLEGISGNTIYF. The CDR3 DNA is TGTGCCAGCAGTTTAGAGGGAATCTCTGGAAACACCATATATTTT.

This clone has just a few counts. This specimen includes other DNA sequences encoding the same CDR3. J is TRBJ1-2 and V is TRBV5-1, with no clear D. Germline V gene data show CDR1 as SGHRS and CDR2 as YFSETQ. V lost 0 bases to trimming and J lost 2 bases, with 8 bases between them. This CDR3 has 14 residues. The CDR3 sequence is CASSLGQDNYGYTF. In nucleotides, the CDR3 is TGCGCCAGCAGCTTGGGGCAGGACAACTATGGCTACACCTTC.

This clone has ten or more counts. The CDR3 coding sequence is TGCGCCAGCAGCTCTGGAGTACCGGGTTCGTATCAGCCCCAGCATTTT. Protein product: CASSSGVPGSYQPQHF. The J gene is TRBJ1-5, the V gene TRBV5-1, with no clear D. Trimming removed 3 bases at V and 5 bases at J, with 18 bases between. Germline CDR1 is SGHRS and CDR2 is YFSETQ. The CDR3 covers 16 residues.

This clone was seen a few times. The chain is built from TRBV19 and TRBJ2-2, with D possibly matching TRBD2 (6 bases). Trimming shortened V by 5 bases and J by 4 bases, and 14 bases separated the two germline ends. The CDR3 sequence is 15 residues long. CDR1 and CDR2 from the germline V gene are LNHDA and SQIVND (reference sequence). CDR3 nucleotide sequence: TGTGCCAGTAGTGTGGCTAGCGCCTTCACCGGGGAGCTGTTTTTT. Protein product: CASSVASAFTGELFF.

V and J are TRBV27 and TRBJ1-1; no clear D. Per germline, CDR1 MNHEY and CDR2 SMNVEV (reference sequence). The CDR3 has 15 amino acids. With 0 bases removed from V and 0 bases from J, the gap between germline ends came to 8 bases. The CDR3 sequence: CASSLSRNMNTEAFF. The CDR3 DNA sequence: TGTGCCAGCAGTTTATCTCGGAACATGAACACTGAAGCTTTCTTT.

This clone was seen only a few times. The chain links TRBV7-9 to TRBJ2-7, with unresolved D. The CDR3 extends over 14 amino acids. V was shortened by 1 base and J by 0 bases, with 7 bases between the two germline ends. CDR1 and CDR2 from the germline V gene are SEHNR and FQNEAQ (reference sequence). The CDR3 DNA reads TGTGCCAGCAGCTTAGACCCAGTCTCCTACGAGCAGTACGTC. Protein: CASSLDPVSYEQYV.

The chain couples TRBV2 to TRBJ1-2, with a tentative D call TRBD1 (6 bases). The CDR3 consists of 15 residues. CDR1 and CDR2 (germline): SNHLY, FYNNEI. Trimming stripped 6 bases from V and 1 base from J, with 15 bases between. The CDR3 reads CASSSGGGNNYGYTF. CDR3 nucleotide sequence: TGTGCCAGCAGCTCCGGGGGCGGAAATAACTATGGCTACACCTTC. The complete variable domain, with remaining parts taken from reference TRBV2 and TRBJ1-2, reads EPEVTQTPSHQVTQMGQEVILRCVPISNHLYFYWYRQILGQKVEFLVSFYNNEISEKSEIFDDQFSVERPDGSNFTLKIRSTKLEDSAMYFCASSSGGGNNYGYTFGSGTRLTVV.

This clone was seen more than once but under ten times. The chain uses TRBV7-9 and TRBJ1-2; no clear D. This CDR3 has 12 amino acids. V shed 0 bases and J shed 4 bases, with 3 bases lying between them. CDR1 SEHNR and CDR2 FQNEAQ come from the germline V gene (reference sequence). The CDR3 here is CASSLATYGYTF. As DNA, the CDR3 is TGTGCCAGCAGCTTAGCGACCTATGGCTACACCTTC.

This clone has a handful of counts. This sequence joins TRBV5-1 and TRBJ1-1, with D possibly matching TRBD1 (5 bases). Germline values: CDR1 SGHRS, CDR2 YFSETQ. The length of the CDR3 is 13 residues. Trimming shortened V by 4 bases and J by 6 bases, and 13 bases separated the two germline ends. CDR3 bases: TGCGCCAGCAGCCGAGAAGGGGCGGCTGAAGCTTTCTTT. Translated: CASSREGAAEAFF.

As concerns this clone: Only one base separates this from a far larger clonotype, so it likely reflects a read error. Other DNA sequences in this sample translate to the same CDR3. The V and J genes are TRBV19 and TRBJ2-6; possibly TRBD2 for D (5 bases). V lost 2 bases and J lost 4, with 18 bases in between. Germline V gene lookup returns CDR1 LNHDA and CDR2 SQIVND (reference sequence). CDR3 length equals 18 residues. CDR3 nucleotide sequence: TGTGCCAGTAGTATACCTCGGGCAGCGGCGGCGGGGGCCAACGTCCTGACTTTC. Protein sequence: CASSIPRAAAAGANVLTF.

This clone was counted only a few times. The chain links TRBV11-2 to TRBJ1-1; 7 bases agree with TRBD1. With 3 bases clipped from V and 0 bases from J, the junction kept 7 bases outside the gene matches. Per the germline V gene, CDR1 is SGHAT and CDR2 is FQNNGV. CDR3 length: 16 amino acids. CDR3 amino acids: CASSLKMGQMNTEAFF. DNA for the CDR3: TGTGCCAGCAGCTTGAAGATGGGACAGATGAACACTGAAGCTTTCTTT.

Notes on this clone: The junction does not match germline at one end; this may be a read error. The chain links TRBV19 to TRBJ2-5; 8 bases align to TRBD2. The CDR3 runs to 14 residues. CDR1 and CDR2 from the germline V gene are LNHDA and SQIVND (reference sequence). For the CDR3, the DNA is TGTGCCAGCAGTACTAGCGGAGACCAAGAGACCCAGTACTTC. Translation gives CASSTSGDQETQYF.

This clone was recorded a few times. The chain joins TRBV28 to TRBJ2-7, with a possible D match to TRBD1 (5 bases). Trimming took 3 bases from V and 4 from J, leaving 10 bases between them. The CDR3 contains 13 residues. The V gene's germline CDR1 is MDHEN and CDR2 SYDVKM. The CDR3 region has the DNA TGTGCCAGCAGTTTGGGTCAGGGTTACGAGCAGTACTTC. Translating gives CASSLGQGYEQYF.